This TCR beta chain was obtained from a study of T cells in localized non-small cell lung cancer. V gave up 0 bases and J gave up 0 bases; unmatched junction bases: 3. This CDR3 comprises 16 residues. Germline V gene sequence: CDR1 SQVTM, CDR2 ANQGSEA. Assay used: immunoSEQ multiplex PCR; TCRdb lists only in-frame clones, some missing. The sample consists of some 22,000 clones, approximately 86% of them appearing once. This clonotype originated in a man aged 40 to 69 with stage II squamous cell lung carcinoma. The specimen was PBMCs, collected before any cancer treatment. This chain connects TRBV29-1 to TRBJ2-1; 9 bases agree with TRBD1. DNA of the CDR3: TGCAGCGTTGAAGAGGGGACAGGGAGCTCCTACAATGAGCAGTTCTTC. Translation gives CSVEEGTGSSYNEQFF.